This entry lists 25 T cell receptor beta chains sequenced from one sample in a study of T cells in Graves' hyperthyroidism and ophthalmopathy. Researchers amplified the TCR beta CDR3 regions from RNA transcripts. With the HTBI primer set, the TCR CDR3 went through a first round of RT-PCR. From the multiplex PCR reads, TCRdb called clonotypes with MiXCR, one entry per CDR3 protein. The sample yields around 430,000 distinct CDR3 sequences, more than 13% seen once. Source material: blood. The origin of the receptors is a woman in her twenties or thirties with Graves' hyperthyroidism.

Ten or more counts support this clonotype. As DNA, the CDR3 is TGTGCCAGCAGCTGGGGAAACGGGGGATCCTACGAGCAGTACTTC. This encodes CASSWGNGGSYEQYF. The V and J genes are TRBV11-2 and TRBJ2-7; a weak D match, TRBD2 (6 bases). V was shortened by 4 bases and J by 1 base, with 14 bases between the two germline ends. This CDR3 is built from 15 residues. The germline CDR1 and CDR2 sequences are SGHAT and FQNNGV. The full variable domain, its missing parts supplied by reference TRBV11-2 and TRBJ2-7, is EAGVAQSPRYKIIEKRQSVAFWCNPISGHATLYWYQQILGQGPKLLIQFQNNGVVDDSQLPKDRFSAERLKGVDSTLKIQPAKLEDSAVYLCASSWGNGGSYEQYFGPGTRLTVT.

This clonotype was seen repeatedly, ten times or more. The chain links TRBV30 to TRBJ1-5; 8 bases align to TRBD1. Unmatched junction bases numbered 8, after V lost 3 bases and J lost 7 bases. CDR3 length: 14 residues. Germline assignment: CDR1 GTSNPN and CDR2 SVGIG (reference sequence). CDR3 bases: TGTGCCTGGAGCACTGGACAGGGTGGCCAGCCCCAGCATTTT. It encodes CAWSTGQGGQPQHF. The complete variable domain, with remaining parts taken from reference TRBV30 and TRBJ1-5, reads SQTIHQWPATLVQPVGSPLSLECTVEGTSNPNLYWYRQAAGRGLQLLFYSVGIGQISSEVPQNLSASRPQDRQFILSSKKLLLSDSGFYLCAWSTGQGGQPQHFGDGTRLSIL.

Many counts were recorded for this clonotype. V usage is TRBV12-3 or TRBV12-4 and J usage is TRBJ1-4; D is unclear. This CDR3 is built from 17 residues. V was shortened by 5 bases and J by 5 bases, with 21 bases between the two germline ends. CDR3 amino acids: CASSPLEIKGANEKLFF. The CDR3 region has the DNA TGTGCCAGCAGTCCCCTAGAGATAAAAGGCGCCAATGAAAAACTGTTTTTT.

In this sample, this clonotype turned up many times. The V call is TRBV12-3 or TRBV12-4, the J call TRBJ1-1; D possibly corresponds to TRBD1 (6 bases). Trimming left V 11 bases short and J 3 bases short, with 19 bases between. The CDR3 is 14 amino acids. The CDR3 loop is CAGSPGGRDTEAFF. CDR3 DNA sequence: TGTGCCGGGAGCCCGGGGGGCAGGGACACTGAAGCTTTCTTT.

This clonotype was detected a few times. The chain joins TRBV7-9 to TRBJ2-1, with 10 positions matching TRBD2. In germline, CDR1 is SEHNR, CDR2 FQNEAQ (reference sequence). V lost 4 bases and J lost 7; bases outside the gene matches: 10. The CDR3 is 16 residues long. The CDR3 nucleotides read TGTGCCAGCAGCTCCCTTCTAGCGGGAGTGTCAAATGAGCAGTTCTTC. This sequence encodes CASSSLLAGVSNEQFF.

J is TRBJ2-2 and V is TRBV19; 16 bases fit TRBD2. The germline V gene encodes CDR1 LNHDA and CDR2 SQIVND (reference sequence). The trim removed 6 bases at V and 5 bases at J, leaving 12 bases unmatched. The CDR3 has 19 amino acids. The CDR3 nucleotides are TGTGCCAGTAGCCAATTGCCGGGACTAGCGGGAGGGGAGACCGGGGAGCTGTTTTTT. It specifies CASSQLPGLAGGETGELFF.

This chain joins TRBV28 and TRBJ2-3; D not certain. CDR1 is MDHEN and CDR2 is SYDVKM in the germline V gene. V was cut by 1 base and J by 2 bases, with 7 bases left in between. The CDR3 sequence is 14 residues long. The CDR3 sequence: CASSLFGVTDTQYF. The CDR3 region has the DNA TGTGCCAGCAGTTTATTTGGGGTCACAGATACGCAGTATTTT.

The chain recombines TRBV9 with TRBJ2-7; D unresolved. V was cut by 4 bases and J by 4 bases, with 21 bases left in between. The CDR3 runs to 16 residues. CDR1 is SGDLS and CDR2 is YYNGEE in the germline V gene. CDR3: CASSYGPGGLQYEQYF. The DNA for the CDR3 is TGTGCCAGCAGCTACGGACCGGGCGGCCTCCAATACGAGCAGTACTTC.

This clonotype has more than one count but fewer than ten. The chain uses TRBV28 and TRBJ2-7, with D hard to call. This CDR3 contains 15 residues. V was clipped by 2 bases and J by 1 base, with 12 bases between them. Germline V gives CDR1 MDHEN, CDR2 SYDVKM. The CDR3 reads CASSLPLGNSYEQYF. CDR3 nucleotides: TGTGCCAGCAGTTTACCACTGGGAAATTCCTACGAGCAGTACTTC.

Of note for this clonotype: A much larger clone sits a single nucleotide away, making a read error possible. J is TRBJ2-7 and V is TRBV9; 10 positions agree with TRBD1. The CDR3 contains 13 residues. Losses at the gene ends were 5 bases for V and 3 bases for J; bases not matched to a gene: 2. Germline V gives CDR1 SGDLS, CDR2 YYNGEE. The DNA of the CDR3 is TGTGCCAGCAGTGGGACAGGGGACTACGAGCAGTACTTC. This translates into CASSGTGDYEQYF.

This chain connects TRBV28 to TRBJ1-5; 7 bases fit TRBD1. The CDR3 loop spans 15 amino acids. The germline V gene encodes CDR1 MDHEN and CDR2 SYDVKM. The J segment lost 3 bases and the V segment lost 6 bases, leaving 8 bases of the junction unmatched. DNA for the CDR3: TGTGCCAGCAGAGCGGACAGGAAAGACAATCAGCCCCAGCATTTT. Translated: CASRADRKDNQPQHF.

This clonotype has just a few counts. CDR3 sequence reads: CASSRNVEETQYF. The CDR3 DNA sequence: TGCGCCAGCAGTCGGAACGTGGAAGAGACCCAGTACTTC. The chain combines TRBV10-1 with TRBJ2-5; D remains ambiguous. CDR1 is WNHNN, CDR2 SYGVQD, per germline (reference sequence). CDR3 length: 13 residues. V lost 5 bases and J 3 bases, leaving 10 bases between the germline ends.

The V and J genes are TRBV12-3 or TRBV12-4 and TRBJ2-5; 7 nucleotides agree with TRBD2. The CDR3 has 16 residues. With V trimmed by 5 bases and J by 1 base, 10 bases remained unmatched. DNA of the CDR3: TGTGCCAGCAGTAGCGGGGCAACGCCCTCCCAAGAGACCCAGTACTTC. This gives the protein CASSSGATPSQETQYF.

This clonotype occurred many times. The V call is TRBV7-9, the J call TRBJ2-3, with TRBD2 matching 8 bases. The CDR3 consists of 15 residues. The germline V gene has CDR1 SEHNR and CDR2 FQNEAQ (reference sequence). The junction had 9 bases not matched to a gene; V was cut back by 4 bases and J by 6 bases. CDR3 loop: CASSSPGLVPDTQYF. CDR3 nucleotides: TGTGCCAGCAGCTCACCGGGACTAGTCCCGGATACGCAGTATTTT.

Many counts were recorded for this clonotype. This chain links TRBV20-1 with TRBJ2-5, with 9 positions matching TRBD1. The CDR3 has 16 amino acids. Trimming at V came to 0 bases and at J to 3 bases, leaving 8 bases not matched to a gene. Germline V gene sequence: CDR1 DFQATT, CDR2 SNEGSKA (reference sequence). The CDR3 region is CSARDLPGTGKETQYF. CDR3 sequence (DNA): TGCAGTGCTAGAGATCTCCCGGGGACAGGGAAAGAGACCCAGTACTTC.

The chain carries TRBV27 and TRBJ1-1, with 9 bases aligning to TRBD1. The CDR3 runs to 18 residues. Unmatched junction bases numbered 15, after V lost 4 bases and J lost 3 bases. CDR1 is MNHEY, CDR2 SMNVEV, per germline (reference sequence). CDR3: CASSSPGQGKGFDTEAFF. CDR3 DNA sequence: TGTGCCAGCAGTTCACCGGGACAGGGAAAGGGTTTTGACACTGAAGCTTTCTTT.

This clonotype has at least ten counts. The chain combines TRBV12-3 or TRBV12-4 with TRBJ2-7; 11 nucleotides line up with TRBD2. The CDR3 runs to 16 residues. V lost 7 bases and J lost 1; bases outside the gene matches: 9. The DNA of the CDR3 is TGTGCCAGCACCTTGGGGACTAGCGGACTATCCTACGAGCAGTACTTC. It translates to CASTLGTSGLSYEQYF.

The rearrangement uses TRBV15 and TRBJ2-1, with D possibly being TRBD2 (7 bases). This CDR3 is 13 amino acids long. The germline V gene has CDR1 LNHNV and CDR2 YYDKDF (reference sequence). V lost 6 bases and J lost 8, with 14 bases in between. CDR3: CATRLGGQYEQFF. The CDR3, as DNA: TGTGCCACCAGACTCGGGGGGCAGTATGAGCAGTTCTTC.

The V and J genes are TRBV7-9 and TRBJ2-1; D ambiguous. The CDR3 has 15 amino acids. Per germline, CDR1 SEHNR and CDR2 FQNEAQ (reference sequence). Between the trimmed V and J ends, which lost 4 bases and 0 bases, there was a span of 10 bases. This CDR3 reads CASSSPGASYNEQFF. Written as DNA, the CDR3 is TGTGCCAGCAGCTCCCCAGGAGCCTCCTACAATGAGCAGTTCTTC.

This clonotype occurred many times. This chain connects TRBV2 to TRBJ1-1; D gene ambiguous. Germline CDR1 SNHLY, CDR2 FYNNEI. The CDR3 runs to 8 residues. Here the CDR3 DNA reads TGTGCTTCGCTAGAAGCTTTCTTT. Translating gives CASLEAFF.

About this clonotype itself: A much larger clone is a single base away; this may be a read error. The chain uses TRBV20-1 and TRBJ2-2; D not certain. V was cut by 5 bases and J by 4 bases, with 14 bases left in between. Germline CDR1 reads DFQATT; CDR2 reads SNEGSKA (reference sequence). This CDR3 contains 14 residues. CDR3 in amino acids: CSAPDSSSTGELFF. The DNA of the CDR3 is TGCAGTGCTCCCGACTCCTCGTCCACCGGGGAGCTGTTTTTT.

The sample holds many counts of this clonotype. The V call is TRBV12-3 or TRBV12-4, the J call TRBJ2-5, with TRBD2 matching 8 bases. V trimming: 5 bases; J trimming: 1 base; junction bases outside the gene matches: 6. CDR3 length equals 15 residues. The CDR3 bases are TGTGCCAGCAGTATCCTCGGACTAGCCCAAGAGACCCAGTACTTC. Protein product: CASSILGLAQETQYF.

The chain combines TRBV10-3 with TRBJ2-5; 9 nucleotides match TRBD2. Germline CDR1 reads ENHRY; CDR2 reads SYGVKD. The CDR3 consists of 15 residues. Germline trimming cut 0 bases from V and 3 bases from J; bases unmatched to any gene: 2. This CDR3 is CAISESAGGEETQYF. CDR3 nucleotides: TGTGCCATCAGTGAGTCTGCGGGGGGGGAAGAGACCCAGTACTTC.

The chain joins TRBV19 to TRBJ1-5; D ambiguous. The germline V gene has CDR1 LNHDA and CDR2 SQIVND (reference sequence). This CDR3 contains 15 residues. Trimming took 4 bases from V and 6 from J, leaving 16 bases between them. Here the CDR3 DNA reads TGTGCCAGTAGTACTGGGAGGTATGGTTTTCAGCCCCAGCATTTT. Translating it yields CASSTGRYGFQPQHF.

The chain is built from TRBV12-3 or TRBV12-4 and TRBJ2-3; 7 nucleotides line up with TRBD2. The ends lost 8 bases at V and 4 bases at J; junction bases unmatched: 6. The CDR3 consists of 13 residues. The CDR3 region is CASGEGRADTQYF. The CDR3 DNA reads as TGTGCCAGCGGGGAGGGTAGGGCAGATACGCAGTATTTT.